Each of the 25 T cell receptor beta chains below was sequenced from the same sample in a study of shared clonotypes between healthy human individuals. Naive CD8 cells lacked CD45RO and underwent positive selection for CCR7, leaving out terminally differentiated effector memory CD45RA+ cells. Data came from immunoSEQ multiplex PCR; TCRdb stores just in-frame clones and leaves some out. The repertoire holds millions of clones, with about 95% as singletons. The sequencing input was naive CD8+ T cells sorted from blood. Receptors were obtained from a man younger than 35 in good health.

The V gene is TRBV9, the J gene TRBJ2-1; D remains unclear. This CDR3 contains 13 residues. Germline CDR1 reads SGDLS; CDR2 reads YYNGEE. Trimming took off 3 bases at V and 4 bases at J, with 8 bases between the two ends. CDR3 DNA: TGTGCCAGCAGCGCCGTCGAGTACAATGAGCAGTTCTTC. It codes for CASSAVEYNEQFF.

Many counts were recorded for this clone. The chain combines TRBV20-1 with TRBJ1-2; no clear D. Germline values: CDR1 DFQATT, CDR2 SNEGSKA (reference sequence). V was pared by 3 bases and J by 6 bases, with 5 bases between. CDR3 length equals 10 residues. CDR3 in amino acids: CSARGNGYTF. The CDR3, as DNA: TGCAGTGCTAGGGGAAATGGCTACACCTTC.

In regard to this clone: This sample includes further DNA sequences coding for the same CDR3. This chain's CDR3 is CASSQGGTGELFF. The CDR3, as DNA: TGCGCCAGCAGCCAAGGAGGTACCGGGGAGCTGTTTTTT. The gene calls are TRBV4-1 and TRBJ2-2; D remains ambiguous. CDR3 size: 13 residues. The ends were cut back, 1 base at V and 5 bases at J, with 5 bases in the middle. CDR1 is MGHRA, CDR2 YSYEKL, per germline.

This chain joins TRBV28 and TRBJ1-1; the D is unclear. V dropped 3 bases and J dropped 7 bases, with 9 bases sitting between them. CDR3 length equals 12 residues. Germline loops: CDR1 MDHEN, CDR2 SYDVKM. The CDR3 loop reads CASSFGNLEAFF. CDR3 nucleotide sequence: TGTGCCAGCAGTTTTGGCAACCTTGAAGCTTTCTTT.

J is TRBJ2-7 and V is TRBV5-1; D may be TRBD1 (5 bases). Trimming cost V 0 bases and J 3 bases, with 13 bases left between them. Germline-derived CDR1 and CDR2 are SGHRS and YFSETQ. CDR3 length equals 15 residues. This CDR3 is CASSLVFDSNYEQYF. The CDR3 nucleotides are TGCGCCAGCAGCTTGGTTTTCGACAGTAACTACGAGCAGTACTTC.

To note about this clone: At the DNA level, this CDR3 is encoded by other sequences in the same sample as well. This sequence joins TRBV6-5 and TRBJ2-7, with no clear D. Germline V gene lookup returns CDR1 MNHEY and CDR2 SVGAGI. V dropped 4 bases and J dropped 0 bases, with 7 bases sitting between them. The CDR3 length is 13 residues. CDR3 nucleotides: TGTGCCAGCAGTTTGGGCCGCTCCTACGAGCAGTACTTC. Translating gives CASSLGRSYEQYF.

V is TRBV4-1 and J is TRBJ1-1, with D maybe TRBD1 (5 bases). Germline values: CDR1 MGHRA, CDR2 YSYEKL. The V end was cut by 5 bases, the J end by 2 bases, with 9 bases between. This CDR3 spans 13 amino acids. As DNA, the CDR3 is TGCGCCAGCAGCAGGGGAATTAACACTGAAGCTTTCTTT. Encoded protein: CASSRGINTEAFF.

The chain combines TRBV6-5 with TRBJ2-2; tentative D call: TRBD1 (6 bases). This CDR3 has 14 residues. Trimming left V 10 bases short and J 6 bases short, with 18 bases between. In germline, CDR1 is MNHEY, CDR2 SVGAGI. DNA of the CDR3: TGTGCCATCGCCGTGACAGGTTGGGCCGGGGAGCTGTTTTTT. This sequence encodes CAIAVTGWAGELFF.

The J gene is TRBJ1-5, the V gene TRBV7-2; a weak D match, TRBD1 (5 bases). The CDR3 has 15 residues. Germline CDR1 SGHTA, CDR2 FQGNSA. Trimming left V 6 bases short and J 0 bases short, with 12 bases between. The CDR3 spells CASSPDTPSNQPQHF. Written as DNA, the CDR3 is TGTGCCAGCAGTCCGGACACCCCTAGCAATCAGCCCCAGCATTTT.

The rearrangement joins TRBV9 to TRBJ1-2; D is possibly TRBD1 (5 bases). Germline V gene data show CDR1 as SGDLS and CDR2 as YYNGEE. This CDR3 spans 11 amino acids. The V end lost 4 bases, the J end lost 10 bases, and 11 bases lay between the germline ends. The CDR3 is CASSLGTLYTF. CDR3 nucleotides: TGTGCCAGCAGCCTCGGGACTCTCTACACCTTC.

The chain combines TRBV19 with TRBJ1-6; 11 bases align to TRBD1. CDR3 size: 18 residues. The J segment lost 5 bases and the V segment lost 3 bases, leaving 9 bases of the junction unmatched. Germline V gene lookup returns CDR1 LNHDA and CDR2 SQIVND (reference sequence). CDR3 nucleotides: TGTGCCAGTAGTATCCTCCCCCCGGGACAGGGGGATAATTCACCCCTCCACTTT. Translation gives CASSILPPGQGDNSPLHF.

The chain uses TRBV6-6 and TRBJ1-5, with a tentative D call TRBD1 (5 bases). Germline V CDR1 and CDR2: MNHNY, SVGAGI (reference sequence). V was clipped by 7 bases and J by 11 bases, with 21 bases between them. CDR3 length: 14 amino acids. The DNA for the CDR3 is TGTGCCAGCATGGGGATCCAATCCAGAGGGGCCCAGCATTTT. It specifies CASMGIQSRGAQHF.

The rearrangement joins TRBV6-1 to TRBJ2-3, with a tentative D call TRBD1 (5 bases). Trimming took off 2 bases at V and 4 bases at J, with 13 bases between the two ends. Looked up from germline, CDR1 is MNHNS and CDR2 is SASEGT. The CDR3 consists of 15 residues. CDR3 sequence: CASSELRGPADTQYF. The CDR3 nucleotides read TGTGCCAGCAGTGAACTAAGGGGCCCGGCAGATACGCAGTATTTT.

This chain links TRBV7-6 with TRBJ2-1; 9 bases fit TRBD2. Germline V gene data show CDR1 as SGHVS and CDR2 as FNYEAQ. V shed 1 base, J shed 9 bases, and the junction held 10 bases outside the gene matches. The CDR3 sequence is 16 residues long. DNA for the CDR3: TGTGCCAGCAGCTTAGGCGGTAGCGGGAGAGGTCGTGAGCAGTTCTTC. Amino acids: CASSLGGSGRGREQFF.

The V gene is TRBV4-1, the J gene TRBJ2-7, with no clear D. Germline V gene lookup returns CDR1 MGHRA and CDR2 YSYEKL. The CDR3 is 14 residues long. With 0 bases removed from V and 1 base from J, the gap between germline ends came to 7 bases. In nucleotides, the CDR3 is TGCGCCAGCAGCCAAGATGAGTTTTCCTACGAGCAGTACTTC. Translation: CASSQDEFSYEQYF.

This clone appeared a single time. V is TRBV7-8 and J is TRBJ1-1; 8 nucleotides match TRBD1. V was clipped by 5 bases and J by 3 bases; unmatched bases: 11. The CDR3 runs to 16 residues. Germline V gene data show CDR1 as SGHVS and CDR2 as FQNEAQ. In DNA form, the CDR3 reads TGTGCCAGCAGCCTTAGGGCCTCAGGGGGCGACACTGAAGCTTTCTTT. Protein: CASSLRASGGDTEAFF.

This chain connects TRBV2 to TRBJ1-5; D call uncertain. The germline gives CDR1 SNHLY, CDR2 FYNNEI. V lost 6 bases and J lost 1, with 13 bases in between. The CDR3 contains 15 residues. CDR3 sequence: CASSGRVGSNQPQHF. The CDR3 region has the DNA TGTGCCAGCAGCGGGCGGGTGGGAAGCAATCAGCCCCAGCATTTT.

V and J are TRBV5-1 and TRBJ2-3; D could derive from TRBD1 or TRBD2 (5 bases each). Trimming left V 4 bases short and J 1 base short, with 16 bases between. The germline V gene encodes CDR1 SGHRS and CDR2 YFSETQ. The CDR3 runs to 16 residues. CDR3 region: CASSRVGAWGTDTQYF. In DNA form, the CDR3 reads TGCGCCAGCAGCCGCGTCGGGGCGTGGGGCACAGATACGCAGTATTTT.

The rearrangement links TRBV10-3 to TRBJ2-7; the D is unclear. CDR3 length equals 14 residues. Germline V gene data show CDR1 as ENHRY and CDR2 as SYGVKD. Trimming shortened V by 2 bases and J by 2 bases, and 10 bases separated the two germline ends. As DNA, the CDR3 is TGTGCCATCAGTGAGGGCAGCCTACCCTACGAGCAGTACTTC. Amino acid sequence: CAISEGSLPYEQYF.

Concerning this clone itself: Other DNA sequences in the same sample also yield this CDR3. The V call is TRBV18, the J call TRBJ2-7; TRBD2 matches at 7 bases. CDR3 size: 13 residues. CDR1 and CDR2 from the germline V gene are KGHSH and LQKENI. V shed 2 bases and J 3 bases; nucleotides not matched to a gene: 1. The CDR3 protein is CASSPGEGYEQYF. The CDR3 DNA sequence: TGTGCCAGCTCACCAGGGGAGGGCTACGAGCAGTACTTC.

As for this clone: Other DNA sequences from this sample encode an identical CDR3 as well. As DNA, the CDR3 is TGTGCCAGCAGTCTTAGGGGTCGCACAGATACGCAGTATTTT. Its protein product is CASSLRGRTDTQYF. V usage is TRBV27 and J usage is TRBJ2-3, with D perhaps TRBD1 (5 bases). The CDR3 is 14 residues long. Germline lookup yields CDR1 MNHEY and CDR2 SMNVEV (reference sequence). Trimming pared 5 bases from V and 1 base from J, leaving 10 bases between.

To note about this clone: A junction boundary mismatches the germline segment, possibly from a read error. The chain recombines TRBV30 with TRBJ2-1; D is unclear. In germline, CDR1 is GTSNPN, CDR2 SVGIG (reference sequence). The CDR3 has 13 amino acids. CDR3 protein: CAWKARLHNEQLF. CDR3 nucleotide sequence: TGTGCCTGGAAGGCTAGACTTCACAATGAGCAGCTCTTC.

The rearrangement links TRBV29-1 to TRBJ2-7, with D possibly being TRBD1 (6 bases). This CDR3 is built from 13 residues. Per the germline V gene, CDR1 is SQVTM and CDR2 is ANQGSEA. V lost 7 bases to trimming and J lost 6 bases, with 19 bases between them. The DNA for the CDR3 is TGCAGCGCCATGACAGGCATGGGCGGCGAGCAGTACTTC. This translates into CSAMTGMGGEQYF.

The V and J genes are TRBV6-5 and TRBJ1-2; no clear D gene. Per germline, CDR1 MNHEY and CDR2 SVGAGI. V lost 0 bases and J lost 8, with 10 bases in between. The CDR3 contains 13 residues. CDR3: CASSYSQSRGYTF. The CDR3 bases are TGTGCCAGCAGTTACTCTCAGTCTCGGGGCTACACCTTC.

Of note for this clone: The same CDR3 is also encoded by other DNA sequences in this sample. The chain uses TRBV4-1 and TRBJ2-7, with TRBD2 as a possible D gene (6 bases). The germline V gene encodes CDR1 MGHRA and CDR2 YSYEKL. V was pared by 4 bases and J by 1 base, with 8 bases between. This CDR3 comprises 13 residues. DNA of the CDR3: TGCGCCAGCAGCCGCAGCGGGTCCTACGAGCAGTACTTC. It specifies CASSRSGSYEQYF.